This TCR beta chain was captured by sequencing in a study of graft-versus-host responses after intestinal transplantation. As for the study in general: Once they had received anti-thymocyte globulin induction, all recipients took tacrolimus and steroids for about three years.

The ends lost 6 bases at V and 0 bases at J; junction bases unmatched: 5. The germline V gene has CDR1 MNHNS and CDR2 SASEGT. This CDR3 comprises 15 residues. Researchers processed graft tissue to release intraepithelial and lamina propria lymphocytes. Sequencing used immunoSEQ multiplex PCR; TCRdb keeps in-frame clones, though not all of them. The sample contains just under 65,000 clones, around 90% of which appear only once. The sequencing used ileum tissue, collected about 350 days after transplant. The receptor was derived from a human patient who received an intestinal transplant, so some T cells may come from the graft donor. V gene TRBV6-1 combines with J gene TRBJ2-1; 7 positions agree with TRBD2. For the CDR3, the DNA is TGTGCCAGCAGACTAGCGCACGACTCCTACAATGAGCAGTTCTTC. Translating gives CASRLAHDSYNEQFF.